Described below is a single T cell receptor beta chain sequence and its context. These data are taken from a study of blood T cell repertoires in COVID-19. Assay used: immunoSEQ multiplex PCR; TCRdb lists only in-frame clones, some missing. This table has about 51,000 clones, 85% to 90% appearing once. The V and J ends lost 6 bases and 0 bases respectively, with 22 bases between them. The germline gives CDR1 SNHLY, CDR2 FYNNEI. The CDR3 runs to 18 residues. The gene calls are TRBV2 and TRBJ2-3; weak D call: TRBD1 (5 bases). The sample taken for sequencing was peripheral blood. This receptor was taken from a man older than 75 with active COVID-19. DNA of the CDR3: TGTGCCAGCAGCGGAATCAGAGCAGGGCCTACTAGCACAGATACGCAGTATTTT. This gives the protein CASSGIRAGPTSTDTQYF. Looking up the rest from reference TRBV2 and TRBJ2-3 gives the full variable domain: EPEVTQTPSHQVTQMGQEVILRCVPISNHLYFYWYRQILGQKVEFLVSFYNNEISEKSEIFDDQFSVERPDGSNFTLKIRSTKLEDSAMYFCASSGIRAGPTSTDTQYFGPGTRLTVL.